These 24 T cell receptor beta chains were all obtained from the same sample, sequenced in a study of shared clonotypes between healthy human individuals. Assay: immunoSEQ multiplex PCR; the TCRdb copy retains only in-frame clones and omits some. The sample yields some 1,900,000 clones, around 96% seen once. CD45RO-negative CD8 cells positively selected for CCR7 made up the naive population, which excluded terminally differentiated effector memory CD45RA+ cells. Input material: naive CD8+ T cells sorted from blood. The receptors stem from a man younger than 30 in good health.

The chain employs TRBV6-5 and TRBJ1-2; TRBD1 is a possible D gene (5 bases). The CDR3 consists of 15 residues. V gave up 0 bases and J gave up 3 bases, with 11 bases separating them. CDR1 is MNHEY, CDR2 SVGAGI, per germline. The CDR3 sequence is CASSYSMGPYYGYTF. Here the CDR3 DNA reads TGTGCCAGCAGTTACTCGATGGGACCGTACTATGGCTACACCTTC.

About this clone itself: One end of the junction varies from germline; a read error may be responsible. This chain uses TRBV7-7 with TRBJ2-5; 7 bases match TRBD1. Per germline, CDR1 SSHAT and CDR2 FNYEAQ (reference sequence). The CDR3 is 15 residues long. The CDR3 sequence is CASSLSGTVQETQYF. In DNA form, the CDR3 reads TGTGCTAGCAGCCTCTCGGGGACAGTCCAAGAGACCCAGTACTTC.

This chain uses TRBV5-4 with TRBJ2-7, with TRBD1 identical over 9 bases. CDR1 is SGHNT, CDR2 YYREEE, per germline (reference sequence). There are 15 residues in the CDR3. V lost 5 bases to trimming and J lost 4 bases; unmatched junction nucleotides: 10. In DNA form, the CDR3 reads TGTGCCAGCAGGACCACAGGGGGCGCTTATTACGAGCAGTACTTC. Translating it yields CASRTTGGAYYEQYF.

To note about this clone: Other DNA sequences within the sample encode an identical CDR3. The chain is built from TRBV20-1 and TRBJ2-7; the D is unclear. Germline CDR1 DFQATT, CDR2 SNEGSKA (reference sequence). V dropped 0 bases and J dropped 6 bases, with 6 bases sitting between them. This CDR3 has 11 amino acids. Here the CDR3 DNA reads TGCAGTGCTAGAGAGGGTGGCGAGCAGTACTTC. Translating gives CSAREGGEQYF.

This clone was picked up a small number of times. The J gene is TRBJ1-1, the V gene TRBV19, with unresolved D. The CDR3 spans 14 residues. The germline CDR1 and CDR2 sequences are LNHDA and SQIVND (reference sequence). Trimming pared 2 bases from V and 0 bases from J, leaving 7 bases between. The CDR3 reads CASSIPAVNTEAFF. The CDR3 DNA follows: TGTGCCAGTAGTATACCTGCAGTGAACACTGAAGCTTTCTTT.

The chain is built from TRBV6-1 and TRBJ2-7; D possibly matches TRBD1 or TRBD2 (6 bases each). Trimming cost V 5 bases and J 4 bases, with 15 bases left between them. Germline V lookup: CDR1 MNHNS, CDR2 SASEGT. The CDR3 has 14 residues. In DNA, the CDR3 is TGTGCCAGCAGTCTGGGGGGCGGATTGTACGAGCAGTACTTC. Its translation: CASSLGGGLYEQYF.

For this clone: The identical CDR3 is also encoded by other nucleotide sequences in the sample. This rearrangement joins TRBV7-2 to TRBJ2-7; D is ambiguous. CDR3 length: 12 amino acids. From germline, CDR1 is SGHTA and CDR2 FQGNSA. Trimming shortened V by 3 bases and J by 1 base, and 4 bases separated the two germline ends. CDR3 loop: CASSFPSYEQYF. The CDR3 region has the DNA TGTGCCAGCAGCTTCCCGTCCTACGAGCAGTACTTC.

The CDR3 region is CATQAGPSYEQYF. CDR3 DNA sequence: TGTGCCACCCAGGCTGGGCCATCCTACGAGCAGTACTTC. The chain combines TRBV10-3 with TRBJ2-7; D remains ambiguous. The CDR3 loop spans 13 amino acids. Trimming took off 10 bases at V and 1 base at J, with 14 bases between the two ends. CDR1 and CDR2 (germline): ENHRY, SYGVKD.

The chain uses TRBV7-9 and TRBJ2-7; D might be TRBD2 (6 bases). The germline V and J ends were trimmed by 4 bases and 0 bases, with 10 bases remaining between them. This CDR3 region has 14 residues. Germline-derived CDR1 and CDR2 are SEHNR and FQNEAQ (reference sequence). The DNA of the CDR3 is TGTGCCAGCAGCTCCGGGGGAAGCTCCTACGAGCAGTACTTC. Its translation is CASSSGGSSYEQYF.

The V gene is TRBV2, the J gene TRBJ2-2; D gene unclear. The CDR3 is 14 residues long. V lost 7 bases, J lost 1 base, and 10 bases lay in between. CDR1 and CDR2 from the germline V gene are SNHLY and FYNNEI. CDR3 sequence (DNA): TGTGCCAGCATATATCCAGGGAACACCGGGGAGCTGTTTTTT. Amino acids: CASIYPGNTGELFF.

The chain joins TRBV7-9 to TRBJ1-2; D might be TRBD1 (5 bases). Per germline, CDR1 SEHNR and CDR2 FQNEAQ (reference sequence). V was clipped by 1 base and J by 5 bases, with 20 bases between them. This CDR3 spans 17 amino acids. CDR3 region: CASSLETASGPNYGYTF. CDR3 nucleotides: TGTGCCAGCAGCTTAGAGACCGCTTCGGGGCCGAATTATGGCTACACCTTC. The whole variable domain, remainder taken from reference TRBV7-9 and TRBJ1-2, is DTGVSQNPRHKITKRGQNVTFRCDPISEHNRLYWYRQTLGQGPEFLTYFQNEAQLEKSRLLSDRFSAERPKGSFSTLEIQRTEQGDSAMYLCASSLETASGPNYGYTFGSGTRLTVV.

This chain connects TRBV2 to TRBJ1-4; D not certain. Germline CDR1 SNHLY, CDR2 FYNNEI. Trimming stripped 4 bases from V and 5 bases from J, with 2 bases between. The length of the CDR3 is 11 residues. This CDR3 reads CASSVNEKLFF. The CDR3 nucleotides are TGTGCCAGCAGTGTCAATGAAAAACTGTTTTTT.

The rearrangement joins TRBV25-1 to TRBJ2-7, with TRBD2 identical over 8 bases. Germline CDR1 reads MGHDK; CDR2 reads SYGVNS. The CDR3 loop spans 15 amino acids. The V segment lost 7 bases and the J segment 6 bases; nucleotides outside the gene matches: 14. CDR3 region: CASTEGAGVGLEQYF. CDR3 nucleotides: TGTGCCAGCACTGAGGGAGCGGGAGTCGGGCTCGAGCAGTACTTC.

The chain has TRBV7-9 and TRBJ1-1, with 7 bases identical to TRBD1. Germline values: CDR1 SEHNR, CDR2 FQNEAQ (reference sequence). V lost 3 bases to trimming and J lost 6 bases; unmatched junction nucleotides: 10. The CDR3 runs 15 residues. The CDR3 sequence is CASSFTDRDRAEAFF. CDR3 coding DNA: TGTGCCAGCAGCTTTACAGACAGGGACCGGGCTGAAGCTTTCTTT.

The CDR3 is CASSFNRDRGRLYEQYF. CDR3 nucleotides: TGTGCCAGCAGTTTCAACCGGGACAGGGGGAGGCTCTACGAGCAGTACTTC. This chain joins TRBV28 and TRBJ2-7, with TRBD1 matching over 11 bases. Germline-derived CDR1 and CDR2 are MDHEN and SYDVKM. The CDR3 totals 17 residues. Losses at the gene ends were 3 bases for V and 3 bases for J; bases not matched to a gene: 10.

This sequence joins TRBV2 and TRBJ2-5; TRBD2 agrees at 11 bases. V trimming: 4 bases; J trimming: 5 bases; junction bases outside the gene matches: 6. The CDR3 is 15 residues long. Germline V gene data show CDR1 as SNHLY and CDR2 as FYNNEI. The CDR3, as DNA: TGTGCCAGCAGTGGGGCCGGGACTAGCGGTGAGACCCAGTACTTC. Translating it yields CASSGAGTSGETQYF.

The chain recombines TRBV7-9 with TRBJ2-1; TRBD2 agrees at 13 bases. The germline V gene has CDR1 SEHNR and CDR2 FQNEAQ (reference sequence). With 2 bases clipped from V and 6 bases from J, the junction kept 7 bases outside the gene matches. The CDR3 spans 17 residues. CDR3 nucleotide sequence: TGTGCCAGCAGCTTAACCGGGACTAGCGGGGAGGGCAATGAGCAGTTCTTC. Its protein is CASSLTGTSGEGNEQFF.

The gene calls are TRBV7-9 and TRBJ2-1; the match to TRBD2 covers 11 bases. The CDR3 contains 15 residues. V lost 6 bases and J lost 5; bases outside the gene matches: 6. Germline V gene lookup returns CDR1 SEHNR and CDR2 FQNEAQ (reference sequence). CDR3 loop: CASRSGTSGHNEQFF. The CDR3 DNA sequence: TGTGCCAGCAGATCCGGGACTAGCGGCCACAATGAGCAGTTCTTC.

The chain uses TRBV9 and TRBJ2-5, with 8 bases that match TRBD2. Germline V CDR1 and CDR2: SGDLS, YYNGEE. V was clipped by 0 bases and J by 3 bases; unmatched bases: 13. The CDR3 has 18 residues. As DNA, the CDR3 is TGTGCCAGCAGCGTAGGCGGCGGGGGGCCCGCGAATGAAGAGACCCAGTACTTC. Translated, it gives CASSVGGGGPANEETQYF.

The chain combines TRBV4-1 with TRBJ1-5, with D perhaps TRBD1 (6 bases). Germline V gives CDR1 MGHRA, CDR2 YSYEKL. The CDR3 covers 13 residues. Deletions cut 4 bases from V and 5 bases from J, with 9 bases between. The CDR3 reads CASSPDSYQPQHF. The CDR3 bases are TGCGCCAGCAGCCCGGACAGTTATCAGCCCCAGCATTTT.

This sequence joins TRBV6-1 and TRBJ2-4; D is undetermined. V lost 3 bases and J lost 2, with 11 bases in between. Per the germline V gene, CDR1 is MNHNS and CDR2 is SASEGT. The CDR3 runs to 15 residues. The CDR3 DNA follows: TGTGCCAGCAGTGAGGGCGGTGGTACCAAAAACATTCAGTACTTC. Encoded protein: CASSEGGGTKNIQYF.

V and J are TRBV27 and TRBJ2-2; perhaps TRBD1 as D (6 bases). Between the trimmed V and J ends, which lost 5 bases and 10 bases, there was a span of 14 bases. The CDR3 spans 13 residues. The germline gives CDR1 MNHEY, CDR2 SMNVEV (reference sequence). CDR3 in DNA: TGTGCCAGCAGTGCAGGGGAGCGGATGGAGCTGTTTTTT. Translated, it gives CASSAGERMELFF.

V and J are TRBV28 and TRBJ2-7; the match to TRBD1 covers 8 bases. Per the germline V gene, CDR1 is MDHEN and CDR2 is SYDVKM. The CDR3 contains 15 residues. The trim removed 6 bases at V and 5 bases at J, leaving 12 bases unmatched. This CDR3 is CASSPYRGMRDEQYF. In nucleotides, the CDR3 is TGTGCCAGCAGCCCGTACAGGGGGATGCGAGACGAGCAGTACTTC.

The genes are TRBV6-1 and TRBJ1-2; TRBD1 matches at 8 bases. From germline, CDR1 is MNHNS and CDR2 SASEGT. The V gene end was trimmed by 3 bases and the J gene end by 3 bases; junction bases not matched to a gene: 12. The CDR3 length is 17 residues. CDR3: CASSDDLLNRGDYGYTF. DNA for the CDR3: TGTGCCAGCAGTGATGACCTATTGAACAGGGGGGACTATGGCTACACCTTC.